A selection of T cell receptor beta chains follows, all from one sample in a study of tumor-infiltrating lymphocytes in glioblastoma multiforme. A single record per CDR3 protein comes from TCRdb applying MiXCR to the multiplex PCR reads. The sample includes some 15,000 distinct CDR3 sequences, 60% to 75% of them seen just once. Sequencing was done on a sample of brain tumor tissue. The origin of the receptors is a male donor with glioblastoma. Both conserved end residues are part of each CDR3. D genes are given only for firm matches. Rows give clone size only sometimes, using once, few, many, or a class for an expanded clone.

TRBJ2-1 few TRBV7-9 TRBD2 TGTTCCAGCAGCTTAGGACTAGCGGGAGACCTCGATGGGCACTTCTTC CSSSLGLAGDLDGHFF
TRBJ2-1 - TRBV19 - TGTGCCAGTAGTATTGGCTACTACAATGGGCAGTTCTTC CASSIGYYNGQFF
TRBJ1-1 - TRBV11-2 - TGTGCCAGCAGCTTAGAGGAGGGGGGCAGTGAGGCTTTCTTT CASSLEEGGSEAFF
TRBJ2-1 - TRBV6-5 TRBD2 TGTGCCAGCAGGGTACTAGCGGGAGGGTGGAATGAGCAGTTCTTC CASRVLAGGWNEQFF
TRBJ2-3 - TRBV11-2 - TGTGCCAGCAGCTTAAGCGGGTTCCCAGATACGCAGTATTTT CASSLSGFPDTQYF
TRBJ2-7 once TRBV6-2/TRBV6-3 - TGTGCCAGCAGCCGCGGCGGAAGCTCCTACGAGCAGTACTTC CASSRGGSSYEQYF
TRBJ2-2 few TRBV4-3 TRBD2 TGCGCCAGCAGCCAAGAACGGGAGGGAAGTAACACCGGGGAGCTGTTTTTT CASSQEREGSNTGELFF
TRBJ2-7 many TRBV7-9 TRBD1 TGTGCCAGCAGCTTTCCGGGACAGTCCTACGAGCAGTACTTC CASSFPGQSYEQYF
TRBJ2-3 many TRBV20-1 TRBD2 TGCAGTGCTAGAGATCCGGGGTGGTCGGCGGGGGGCTGGAGGGAGCAGTATTTT CSARDPGWSAGGWREQYF
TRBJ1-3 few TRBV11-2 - TGTGCCAGCAGCGCCGGGACACCCTCTGGAAACACCATATATTTT CASSAGTPSGNTIYF
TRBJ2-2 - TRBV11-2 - TGTGCCAGCAGCTCTAGGATTCAGGGTCAGAACACCGGGGAGCTATTTTTT CASSSRIQGQNTGELFF
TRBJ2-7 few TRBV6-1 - TGTGCCAGCAGTGACGGTCCCTACGAGCAGTACTTC CASSDGPYEQYF
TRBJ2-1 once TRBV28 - TGTGCCAGCAGTTTATTGGGTGGCTCCTACAATGCGCAGTTCTTC CASSLLGGSYNAQFF
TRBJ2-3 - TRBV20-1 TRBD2 TGCAGTGCTAGTCGCCCCGGACTAGCGGGAGGGCAGAGTAGCATAGGTACGCAGTATTTT CSASRPGLAGGQSSIGTQYF
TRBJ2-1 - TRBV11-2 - TGTGCCAGCAGCTTGGAGGGGGGGAAGGACCATTTCTTC CASSLEGGKDHFF
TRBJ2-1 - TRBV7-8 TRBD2 TGTGCCAGCCGCTTAGCGAGCACGTCGGGGGAGGGAGAAAAGCTGTTCTTC CASRLASTSGEGEKLFF
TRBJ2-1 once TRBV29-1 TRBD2 TGCAGCGTTGTGGCTAGCGGTTACAATGAGCAGTTCTTC CSVVASGYNEQFF
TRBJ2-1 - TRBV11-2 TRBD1 TGTGCCAGCAGCTGGGTGGGACAGGGGGGCAATGAGCAGTTCTTC CASSWVGQGGNEQFF
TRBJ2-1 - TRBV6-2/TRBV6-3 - TGTGCCAGCACCACAGGGTTCTCCCCCAATGAGCAGTTCTTC CASTTGFSPNEQFF
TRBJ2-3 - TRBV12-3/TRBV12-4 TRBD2 TGTGCCAGCAGAACCGGGCTAGCGGGAGGTAAAAGGCGAAATACGCAGTATTTT CASRTGLAGGKRRNTQYF
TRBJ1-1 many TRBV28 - TGTGCCAGCAGTCCATATGGGGGGGGCTTTGGCACTGAAGCTTTCTTT CASSPYGGGFGTEAFF
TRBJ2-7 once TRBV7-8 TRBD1 TGTGCCAGCAGCCCCGTAACCGGGACAGGGCTTTCCGAGCAGTACTTC CASSPVTGTGLSEQYF